This section outlines one T cell receptor beta chain sequence together with its context. Original handling: Amplification of reference gene primers provided the estimated nucleated cell counts. The protocol was immunoSEQ multiplex PCR, while the TCRdb copy is restricted to in-frame clones and leaves out a portion. From that table come the V and J calls and clone size; the DNA was used to work out D and trimming. The sample has approximately 170,000 clones; approximately 86% are singletons. The record originates from a study of blood T cell repertoires in COVID-19. The wider study: There were acute and convalescent COVID-19 samples, and they came from the United States, Italy and Spain. Nucleic acid was either cDNA or gDNA, and it came from T cells, B-cell-depleted T cells, or PBMCs.

Enrolled during active infection, Seattle patients were then followed longitudinally. This TCR came from an elderly woman with COVID-19, enrolled during active disease. The source material was peripheral blood.

The CDR3 loop is CASSLAWVAGTYEQYF. The CDR3 DNA sequence: TGTGCCAGCAGCTTGGCCTGGGTAGCGGGGACCTACGAGCAGTACTTC. The gene calls are TRBV5-5 and TRBJ2-7; 8 bases align to TRBD2. Germline values: CDR1 SGHKS, CDR2 YYEKEE (reference sequence). V trimming: 0 bases; J trimming: 2 bases; junction bases outside the gene matches: 7. The CDR3 has 16 amino acids.